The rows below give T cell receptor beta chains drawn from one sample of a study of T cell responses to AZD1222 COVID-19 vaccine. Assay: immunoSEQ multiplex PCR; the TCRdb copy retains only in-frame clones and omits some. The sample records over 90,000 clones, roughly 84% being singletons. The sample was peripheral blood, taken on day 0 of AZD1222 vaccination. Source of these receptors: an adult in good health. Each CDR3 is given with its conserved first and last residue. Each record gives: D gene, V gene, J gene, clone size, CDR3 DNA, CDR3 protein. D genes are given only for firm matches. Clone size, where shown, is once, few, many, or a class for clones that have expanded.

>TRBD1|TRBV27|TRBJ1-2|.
TGTGCCAGCAGTTTTGGCGGCGGGGCTACAGGGGGCAGGGGCTACACCTTC
CASSFGGGATGGRGYTF
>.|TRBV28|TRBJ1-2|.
TGTGCCAGCACCCCCAACAGGCCAGGAGGCTACACCTTC
CASTPNRPGGYTF
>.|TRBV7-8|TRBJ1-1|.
TGTGCCAGCAGCTTAGGGGAAGCAGGGAGGGCCCGGGGAGCTTTCTTT
CASSLGEAGRARGAFF
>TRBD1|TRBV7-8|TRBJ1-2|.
TGTGCCAGCAGCCAGACAGGGCGCGGGTACTATGGCTACACCTTC
CASSQTGRGYYGYTF
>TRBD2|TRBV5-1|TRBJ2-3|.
TGCGCCAGCAGCTTGGATAGCGGGGGGGCCGGGGATACGCAGTATTTT
CASSLDSGGAGDTQYF
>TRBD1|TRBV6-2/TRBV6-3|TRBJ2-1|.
TGTGCCAGCAGTTACTCCGGGACAGGGGTCTACAATGAGCAGTTCTTC
CASSYSGTGVYNEQFF
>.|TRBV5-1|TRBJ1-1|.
TGCGCCAGCAGCGTGGGTCAGGGGAACACTGAAGCTTTCTTT
CASSVGQGNTEAFF
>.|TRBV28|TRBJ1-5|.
TGTGCCAGCAGTTTTAGGGAAAATCAGCCCCAGCATTTT
CASSFRENQPQHF
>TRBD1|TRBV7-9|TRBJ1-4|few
TGTGCCAGCAGCCCGGGACAGGGGTTTGAAAAACTGTTTTTT
CASSPGQGFEKLFF
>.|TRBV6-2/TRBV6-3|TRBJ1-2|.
TGTGCCAGCAGTCCGCCTCCTGCAGGGGAAGGGTATGGCTACACCTTC
CASSPPPAGEGYGYTF
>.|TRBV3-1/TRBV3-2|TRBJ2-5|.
TGTGCCAGCAGCCAAGTTCGAACCCTCAGGGGAGAGACCCAGTACTTC
CASSQVRTLRGETQYF
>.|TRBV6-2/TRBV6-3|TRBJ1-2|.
TGTGCCAGCAGCTATACAGCTAACTATGGCTACACCTTC
CASSYTANYGYTF
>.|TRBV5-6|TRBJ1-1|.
TGTGCCAGCAGATCTGTAACAGGGAACACTGAAGCTTTCTTT
CASRSVTGNTEAFF